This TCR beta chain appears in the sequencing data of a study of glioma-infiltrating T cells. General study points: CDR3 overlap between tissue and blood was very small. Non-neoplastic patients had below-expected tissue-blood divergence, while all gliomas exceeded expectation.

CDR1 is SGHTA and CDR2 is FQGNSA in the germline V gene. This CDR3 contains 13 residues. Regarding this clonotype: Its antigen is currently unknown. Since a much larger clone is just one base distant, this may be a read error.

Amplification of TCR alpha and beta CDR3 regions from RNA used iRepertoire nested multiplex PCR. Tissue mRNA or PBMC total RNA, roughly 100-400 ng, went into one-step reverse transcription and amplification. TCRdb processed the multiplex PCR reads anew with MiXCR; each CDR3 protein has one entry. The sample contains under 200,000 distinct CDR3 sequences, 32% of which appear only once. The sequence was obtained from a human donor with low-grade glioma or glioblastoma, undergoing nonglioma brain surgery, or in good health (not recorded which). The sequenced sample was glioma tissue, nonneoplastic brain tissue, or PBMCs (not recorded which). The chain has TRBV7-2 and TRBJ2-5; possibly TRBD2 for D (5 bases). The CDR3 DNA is TGTGCCAGCAGCCTTAGCGTCCAAGAGTCCCAGTACTTC. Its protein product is CASSLSVQESQYF.